A single sample gave rise to the 20 T cell receptor beta chains below, sequenced in a study of cytomegalovirus exposure and HLA in healthy donors. Both 60 Vbeta primers and 13 Jbeta primers went into the PCR. TCRdb's copy holds only in-frame clones and misses some; the assay was immunoSEQ multiplex PCR. The data show under 200,000 clones, 9.5% to 15% seen once. Input material: PBMCs. The receptors were gathered from a man in his fifties or sixties in good health and CMV-seropositive.

This clone came up a few times. V usage is TRBV15 and J usage is TRBJ1-6; no reliable D call. This CDR3 comprises 15 residues. Trimming shortened V by 4 bases and J by 7 bases, and 14 bases separated the two germline ends. Germline V gene data show CDR1 as LNHNV and CDR2 as YYDKDF (reference sequence). The CDR3 sequence is CATSTEEHINSPLHF. The DNA of the CDR3 is TGTGCCACCAGCACTGAGGAACATATCAATTCACCCCTCCACTTT.

This clone was seen a few times. CDR3 nucleotides: TGTGCCAGCACAGGGGTTGAGAACACTGAAGCTTTCTTT. Translating it yields CASTGVENTEAFF. V and J are TRBV19 and TRBJ1-1; 7 nucleotides agree with TRBD1. The CDR3 has 13 residues. Germline V gene data show CDR1 as LNHDA and CDR2 as SQIVND (reference sequence). After removal of 9 bases from V and 1 base from J, the junction contained 5 bases not matched to a gene.

This sequence joins TRBV7-8 and TRBJ2-3, with 14 bases that match TRBD2. Trimming took 6 bases from V and 2 from J; bases not matched to a gene: 7. The CDR3 spans 17 residues. The germline CDR1 and CDR2 sequences are SGHVS and FQNEAQ. CDR3 DNA sequence: TGTGCCAGCAGTCCTCGACTAGCGGGGGGGTACACAGATACGCAGTATTTT. Amino acids: CASSPRLAGGYTDTQYF.

The chain recombines TRBV12-5 with TRBJ2-3, with TRBD1 matching over 8 bases. This CDR3 comprises 15 residues. CDR1 and CDR2 (germline): LGHNT, FRNRAP. With 7 bases clipped from V and 3 bases from J, the junction kept 9 bases outside the gene matches. The CDR3 bases are TGTGCTAGTGCCGCCTGGACAGGGAGGACAGATACGCAGTATTTT. It translates to CASAAWTGRTDTQYF.

This clone has just a few counts. The J gene is TRBJ2-7, the V gene TRBV7-3, with TRBD1 matching 10 bases. The V gene end was trimmed by 5 bases and the J gene end by 3 bases; junction bases not matched to a gene: 7. The CDR3 is 15 residues long. Germline CDR1 reads SGHTA; CDR2 reads FQGTGA. The CDR3 coding sequence is TGTGCCAGCAGCCTCCGGGACAGGGGAAACTACGAGCAGTACTTC. Amino acids: CASSLRDRGNYEQYF.

The table lists this clone with a few counts. The chain uses TRBV7-9 and TRBJ2-5; weak D call: TRBD1 (6 bases). V lost 5 bases, J lost 4 bases, and 14 bases lay in between. Germline loops: CDR1 SEHNR, CDR2 FQNEAQ (reference sequence). This CDR3 has 14 residues. In DNA, the CDR3 is TGTGCCAGCAGCGTAGGGGCAGGGGTAGAGACCCAGTACTTC. It encodes CASSVGAGVETQYF.

V gene TRBV9 combines with J gene TRBJ2-2; the match to TRBD2 covers 11 bases. From germline, CDR1 is SGDLS and CDR2 YYNGEE. This CDR3 is 16 amino acids long. The junction had 1 base not matched to a gene; V was cut back by 0 bases and J by 3 bases. CDR3 nucleotide sequence: TGTGCCAGCAGCGTAGCACTAGCGGGGGACACCGGGGAGCTGTTTTTT. Protein sequence: CASSVALAGDTGELFF.

This chain uses TRBV7-2 with TRBJ1-5; D is possibly TRBD1 (5 bases). Germline lookup yields CDR1 SGHTA and CDR2 FQGNSA. The CDR3 is 14 residues long. With 1 base removed from V and 9 bases from J, the gap between germline ends came to 13 bases. This chain's CDR3 is CASSLVGEDWPQHF. CDR3 DNA: TGTGCCAGCAGCTTAGTAGGGGAAGATTGGCCCCAGCATTTT.

The chain combines TRBV2 with TRBJ2-3; 9 bases map to TRBD1. Trimming cost V 8 bases and J 10 bases; bases outside gene matches: 16. The germline gives CDR1 SNHLY, CDR2 FYNNEI. The CDR3 spans 15 residues. The CDR3 nucleotides read TGTGCCAGCGCCACCGGGACAGGGACCTTAGAGGCGCAGTATTTT. This translates into CASATGTGTLEAQYF.

This clone was observed a few times. The chain joins TRBV10-2 to TRBJ1-1; 8 bases map to TRBD1. The CDR3 is 14 residues long. Germline V lookup: CDR1 WSHSY, CDR2 SAAADI. J was trimmed by 4 bases and V by 7 bases; bases with no gene match: 8. This CDR3 is CASTKTTGGTEAFF. DNA of the CDR3: TGCGCCAGCACCAAAACAACAGGGGGCACTGAAGCTTTCTTT.

This clone was seen more than once but under ten times. The V and J genes are TRBV28 and TRBJ1-2; 8 nucleotides agree with TRBD1. Germline V gene data show CDR1 as MDHEN and CDR2 as SYDVKM. CDR3 length: 15 amino acids. J lost 2 bases, V lost 5 bases, and 7 bases had no gene match. The CDR3 DNA sequence: TGTGCCAGCAGTCTCCGGACAGGGAAAAACTATGGCTACACCTTC. Translation: CASSLRTGKNYGYTF.

The chain is built from TRBV7-2 and TRBJ1-2; 11 bases are shared with TRBD1. With V trimmed by 1 base and J by 1 base, 2 bases remained unmatched. This CDR3 contains 16 residues. Germline lookup yields CDR1 SGHTA and CDR2 FQGNSA. This CDR3 reads CASSLGGQGVNYGYTF. In DNA, the CDR3 is TGTGCCAGCAGCTTAGGGGGACAGGGGGTTAACTATGGCTACACCTTC. Variable domain in full (rest from reference TRBV7-2 and TRBJ1-2): GAGVSQSPSNKVTEKGKDVELRCDPISGHTALYWYRQSLGQGLEFLIYFQGNSAPDKSGLPSDRFSAERTGGSVSTLTIQRTQQEDSAVYLCASSLGGQGVNYGYTFGSGTRLTVV.

This clone was recorded a few times. This chain joins TRBV30 and TRBJ2-1, with 8 bases lining up with TRBD2. V shed 0 bases, J shed 7 bases, and the junction held 8 bases outside the gene matches. Germline V gene sequence: CDR1 GTSNPN, CDR2 SVGIG (reference sequence). The CDR3 runs 15 residues. The CDR3 sequence: CAWSVRRGVGNEQFF. The DNA of the CDR3 is TGTGCCTGGAGTGTACGGCGGGGGGTTGGAAATGAGCAGTTCTTC. Filled out from reference TRBV30 and TRBJ2-1, the complete variable domain reads SQTIHQWPATLVQPVGSPLSLECTVEGTSNPNLYWYRQAAGRGLQLLFYSVGIGQISSEVPQNLSASRPQDRQFILSSKKLLLSDSGFYLCAWSVRRGVGNEQFFGPGTRLTVL.

The CDR3 DNA reads as TGTGCCAGCAGCTTACAGAATTCACCCCTCCACTTT. This codes for CASSLQNSPLHF. The genes are TRBV7-8 and TRBJ1-6; D is unclear. There are 12 residues in the CDR3. From germline, CDR1 is SGHVS and CDR2 FQNEAQ. V lost 2 bases and J 7 bases, leaving 3 bases between the germline ends.

The chain carries TRBV18 and TRBJ2-2; the D gene is possibly TRBD1 (6 bases). With 2 bases removed from V and 4 bases from J, the gap between germline ends came to 8 bases. The CDR3 totals 14 residues. Germline loops: CDR1 KGHSH, CDR2 LQKENI. The CDR3 nucleotides read TGTGCCAGCTCACCAACAGGGATCACCGGGGAGCTGTTTTTT. Translating it yields CASSPTGITGELFF.

As DNA, the CDR3 is TGTGCCAGCAGTGAAAGCGGGGGGGCTAGGAATGAGCAGTTCTTC. This translates into CASSESGGARNEQFF. The rearrangement links TRBV2 to TRBJ2-1; TRBD2 matches at 10 bases. Looked up from germline, CDR1 is SNHLY and CDR2 is FYNNEI. The V and J ends lost 2 bases and 7 bases, in that order; junction bases with no gene match: 5. This CDR3 comprises 15 residues.

Remarks on this clone: Mismatch with germline at one junction end may stem from a read error. The V and J genes are TRBV7-9 and TRBJ1-2; tentatively, D is TRBD1 (6 bases). Germline values: CDR1 SEHNR, CDR2 FQNEAQ (reference sequence). This CDR3 comprises 13 residues. The CDR3 protein is CASSIQGPLGYTF. The CDR3 DNA reads as TGTGCTAGCAGCATACAGGGTCCGCTAGGCTACACCTTC. The complete variable domain, with remaining parts taken from reference TRBV7-9 and TRBJ1-2, reads DTGVSQNPRHKITKRGQNVTFRCDPISEHNRLYWYRQTLGQGPEFLTYFQNEAQLEKSRLLSDRFSAERPKGSFSTLEIQRTEQGDSAMYLCASSIQGPLGYTFGSGTRLTVV.

As DNA, the CDR3 is TGTGCCAGCTCACAGCAGGCTGCCTCTGGAAACACCATATATTTT. Its translation is CASSQQAASGNTIYF. The gene calls are TRBV18 and TRBJ1-3; D gene uncertain. In germline, CDR1 is KGHSH, CDR2 LQKENI. The germline V and J ends were trimmed by 4 bases and 0 bases, with 10 bases remaining between them. This CDR3 region has 15 residues.

The chain has TRBV9 and TRBJ2-2; D uncertain. CDR3 size: 14 residues. The germline V gene encodes CDR1 SGDLS and CDR2 YYNGEE. V lost 0 bases, J lost 4 bases, and 7 bases lay in between. CDR3 DNA: TGTGCCAGCAGCGTAGGGCTTATCACCGGGGAGCTGTTTTTT. Translating gives CASSVGLITGELFF.

The V gene is TRBV7-2, the J gene TRBJ2-5; 7 positions match TRBD1. This CDR3 region has 14 residues. J lost 2 bases, V lost 9 bases, and 9 bases had no gene match. Germline CDR1 is SGHTA and CDR2 is FQGNSA. This CDR3 is CASRRTGQQETQYF. DNA of the CDR3: TGTGCCAGTCGGAGGACAGGCCAACAAGAGACCCAGTACTTC.